The 32 T cell receptor beta chains below all came from one sample that was sequenced in a study of molecular identifiers for immune sequencing clone quantification. TCRdb redid the calling of the PCR reads with MiXCR, one entry per CDR3 protein. In the table there are around 320,000 distinct CDR3 sequences, 24% of which are singletons. The specimen sequenced was naive CD8+ T cells from blood, with Jurkat cell RNA spiked in. Subset indicated: FACS-sorted CD8+CD4-CCR7+CD45RA+ naive T cells. The receptors stem from a human donor in good health. Some libraries in this study had Jurkat cell RNA spiked in.

This clonotype was seen repeatedly, ten times or more. V gene TRBV6-5 combines with J gene TRBJ2-2; possible D gene TRBD1, 6 bases. Trimming removed 6 bases from V and 0 bases from J, with 11 bases in between. From germline, CDR1 is MNHEY and CDR2 SVGAGI. The CDR3 sequence is 15 residues long. In nucleotides, the CDR3 is TGTGCCAGCAGACCCGACAGGTCGAACACCGGGGAGCTGTTTTTT. Its translation: CASRPDRSNTGELFF.

The gene calls are TRBV6-1 and TRBJ1-5; D unclear. This CDR3 is built from 16 residues. Trimming took 2 bases from V and 0 from J, leaving 11 bases between them. The V gene's germline CDR1 is MNHNS and CDR2 SASEGT. The CDR3, as DNA: TGTGCCAGCAGTGAATGGGCAGGCTATAGCAATCAGCCCCAGCATTTT. Translation: CASSEWAGYSNQPQHF.

As regards this clonotype: Compared with germline, one end of the junction differs, possibly owing to a read error. The chain uses TRBV12-3 or TRBV12-4 and TRBJ2-2; 7 bases match TRBD1. The CDR3 sequence is 20 residues long. CDR3 DNA: TGTGCCAGCAGTCTTCCGGGACAGTTTTACCTGCCAGGGAACACCAGGGAGCTGTTTTTT. Protein sequence: CASSLPGQFYLPGNTRELFF.

For this clonotype: This may stem from a read error, because a much larger clone lies one nucleotide away. This chain uses TRBV27 with TRBJ1-5; D is unclear. The length of the CDR3 is 13 residues. V gave up 5 bases and J gave up 6 bases, with 11 bases separating them. CDR1 and CDR2 from the germline V gene are MNHEY and SMNVEV (reference sequence). The CDR3 DNA follows: TGTGCCAGCAGTCCGTTGGCTTTTCAGCCCCAGCATTTT. Translation: CASSPLAFQPQHF.

The V call is TRBV20-1, the J call TRBJ2-3, with TRBD2 matching 11 bases. CDR1 and CDR2 (germline): DFQATT, SNEGSKA (reference sequence). Trimming took 5 bases from V and 4 from J; bases not matched to a gene: 11. This CDR3 contains 16 residues. The CDR3 here is CSASEGLAGGPDTQYF. The CDR3 DNA is TGCAGTGCTTCCGAAGGGCTAGCGGGGGGCCCAGATACGCAGTATTTT.

The genes are TRBV7-9 and TRBJ2-7; D gene unclear. The CDR3 totals 16 residues. Between the trimmed V and J ends, which lost 5 bases and 0 bases, there was a span of 17 bases. Germline V CDR1 and CDR2: SEHNR, FQNEAQ (reference sequence). The CDR3 DNA reads TGTGCCAGCAGCGGAGACGAAAAAGAACCCTCCTACGAGCAGTACTTC. Translating gives CASSGDEKEPSYEQYF.

Remarks on this clonotype: A read error may produce the germline difference seen at one junction end. V usage is TRBV20-1 and J usage is TRBJ1-1; D is undetermined. Per the germline V gene, CDR1 is DFQATT and CDR2 is SNEGSKA (reference sequence). The CDR3 runs 11 residues. The CDR3 DNA reads TGCAGTGCTAGTGTAAACACTGACGCTTTCTTT. Translating gives CSASVNTDAFF.

This clonotype was seen at least ten times. This sequence joins TRBV7-2 and TRBJ2-3; no clear D gene. The V gene lost 1 base and the J gene lost 2 bases, with 10 bases spanning the gap. The germline gives CDR1 SGHTA, CDR2 FQGNSA. This CDR3 is built from 15 residues. CDR3 sequence (DNA): TGTGCCAGCAGCTTAGTTGTCGCATCCACAGATACGCAGTATTTT. Its translation is CASSLVVASTDTQYF.

Concerning this clonotype itself: At one end the junction does not follow the germline gene, possibly because of a read error. The gene calls are TRBV6-2 or TRBV6-3 and TRBJ1-1, with TRBD1 matching 8 bases. The germline V gene has CDR1 MNHEY and CDR2 SVGEGT. The CDR3 has 16 residues. The CDR3 loop is CASRYWTGSMNTEAFF. The DNA for the CDR3 is TGTGCCAGCAGATACTGGACAGGGAGTATGAACACTGAAGCTTTCTTT.

This clonotype was seen at least ten times. Here the CDR3 DNA reads TGTGCCAGCACCGCGTTCCGACAGGGCACAGATACGCAGTATTTT. It yields the protein CASTAFRQGTDTQYF. The chain couples TRBV12-3 or TRBV12-4 to TRBJ2-3, with a possible D match to TRBD1 (6 bases). The CDR3 loop spans 15 amino acids. Trimming removed 7 bases from V and 1 base from J, with 15 bases in between.

Of note for this clonotype: At one end the junction does not follow the germline gene, possibly because of a read error. The genes are TRBV7-2 and TRBJ2-2, with D maybe TRBD2 (6 bases). The CDR3 covers 15 residues. Per the germline V gene, CDR1 is SGHTA and CDR2 is FQGNSA. CDR3 coding DNA: TGTGCCAGCAGCACCTGGACGATGACGGCCGGGGGGCTGTTTTTT. Amino acid sequence: CASSTWTMTAGGLFF.

A remark on this clonotype: Since a much larger clone is just one base distant, this may be a read error. Since the CDR3 does not end with the conserved phenylalanine or tryptophan, this likely comes from a read error. The CDR3 DNA follows: TGTGCCAGCAGCTTTTTAGCGGGGGCCACAGATACGCAGTATATT. Encoded protein: CASSFLAGATDTQYI. The chain combines TRBV7-9 with TRBJ2-3; TRBD2 agrees at 9 bases. Trimming removed 3 bases from V and 2 bases from J; junction bases left unmatched: 3. This CDR3 has 15 amino acids. CDR1 is SEHNR and CDR2 is FQNEAQ in the germline V gene (reference sequence).

The V gene is TRBV7-9, the J gene TRBJ2-5, with 12 bases fitting TRBD2. This CDR3 contains 17 residues. V was clipped by 8 bases and J by 2 bases; unmatched bases: 12. Germline V CDR1 and CDR2: SEHNR, FQNEAQ (reference sequence). CDR3 coding DNA: TGTGCCAGCGGCATGAGAACTAGCGGGGGGCAGCAAGAGACCCAGTACTTC. Translating gives CASGMRTSGGQQETQYF.

This clonotype was seen a few times. This sequence joins TRBV5-5 and TRBJ2-7; no clear D. The CDR3 extends over 14 amino acids. The germline V gene encodes CDR1 SGHKS and CDR2 YYEKEE (reference sequence). The V gene lost 1 base and the J gene lost 2 bases, with 10 bases spanning the gap. The CDR3 sequence: CASSLLHGPYEQYF. CDR3 in DNA: TGTGCCAGCAGCTTGTTACACGGCCCCTACGAGCAGTACTTC.

This clonotype has more than one count but fewer than ten. The CDR3 spells CASSQILGSAGELFF. In DNA, the CDR3 is TGTGCCAGCAGCCAGATACTAGGTTCAGCCGGGGAGCTGTTTTTT. The gene calls are TRBV3-1 and TRBJ2-2; the D gene is possibly TRBD2 (5 bases). Trimming shortened V by 3 bases and J by 6 bases, and 14 bases separated the two germline ends. In germline, CDR1 is LGHDT, CDR2 YNNKEL (reference sequence). The CDR3 has 15 amino acids.

The table lists this clonotype with a few counts. V gene TRBV29-1 combines with J gene TRBJ1-1, with 8 bases aligning to TRBD1. The germline V gene encodes CDR1 SQVTM and CDR2 ANQGSEA. The trim removed 6 bases at V and 7 bases at J, leaving 4 bases unmatched. The CDR3 is 11 residues long. CDR3 DNA sequence: TGCAGCGTAGGACAGGGAAGTGAAGCTTTCTTT. Amino acids: CSVGQGSEAFF.

At least ten counts were recorded for this clonotype. The genes are TRBV7-8 and TRBJ2-3, with 9 positions matching TRBD1. Trimming removed 4 bases from V and 5 bases from J; junction bases left unmatched: 7. The length of the CDR3 is 15 residues. Looked up from germline, CDR1 is SGHVS and CDR2 is FQNEAQ. The CDR3 loop reads CASSYWTGEGDTQYF. In nucleotides, the CDR3 is TGTGCCAGCAGCTACTGGACAGGGGAGGGAGATACGCAGTATTTT.

The table lists this clonotype with a few counts. The V and J genes are TRBV4-1 and TRBJ1-1; D may be TRBD1 (5 bases). This CDR3 region has 13 residues. V gave up 5 bases and J gave up 3 bases, with 10 bases separating them. Germline CDR1 is MGHRA and CDR2 is YSYEKL. This chain's CDR3 is CASSTGRYTEAFF. The CDR3 DNA follows: TGCGCCAGCAGCACGGGACGGTACACTGAAGCTTTCTTT.

Comments on this clonotype: A read error may account for a junction end that differs from germline. This chain links TRBV5-3 with TRBJ2-3; 7 bases align to TRBD1. TRBV5-3 falls under the ORF class, with uncertain function. The CDR3 length is 14 residues. CDR3 sequence (DNA): TGTGCCAGCAGCTTGGCAGGGGGTCAAGGTACGCAGTATTTT. Its protein product is CASSLAGGQGTQYF.

This clonotype came up a few times. This sequence joins TRBV19 and TRBJ2-7, with 9 bases that match TRBD1. The CDR3 is 15 residues long. J gave up 2 bases and V 5 bases, and 7 bases lay outside the gene matches. Per the germline V gene, CDR1 is LNHDA and CDR2 is SQIVND (reference sequence). The CDR3 DNA sequence: TGTGCCAGTAGTGGAGACAGGGGGATTCCCTACGAGCAGTACTTC. Translated: CASSGDRGIPYEQYF.

Many counts were recorded for this clonotype. V is TRBV6-5 and J is TRBJ1-5, with D hard to call. The ends were cut back, 2 bases at V and 3 bases at J, with 5 bases in the middle. Germline V lookup: CDR1 MNHEY, CDR2 SVGAGI. The CDR3 is 13 residues long. CDR3 sequence (DNA): TGTGCCAGCAGTTACGGAGACAATCAGCCCCAGCATTTT. Protein: CASSYGDNQPQHF.

The rearrangement uses TRBV6-5 and TRBJ2-7; D might be TRBD2 (5 bases). Trimming removed 5 bases at V and 6 bases at J, with 14 bases between. The V gene's germline CDR1 is MNHEY and CDR2 SVGAGI. This CDR3 has 13 amino acids. Written as DNA, the CDR3 is TGTGCCAGCAGTCCCCGGACTGAACCCGAGCAGTACTTC. Its translation: CASSPRTEPEQYF.

The chain recombines TRBV20-1 with TRBJ2-2; D is unresolved. From germline, CDR1 is DFQATT and CDR2 SNEGSKA (reference sequence). There are 14 residues in the CDR3. V lost 4 bases and J lost 1, with 10 bases in between. Here the CDR3 DNA reads TGCAGTGCTAAGGGCCGACAGAACACCGGGGAGCTGTTTTTT. Protein product: CSAKGRQNTGELFF.

As to this clonotype: A read error is possible here, since a much larger clone lies one base away. J is TRBJ2-3 and V is TRBV12-3 or TRBV12-4, with D maybe TRBD1 (6 bases). Trimming cost V 8 bases and J 2 bases, with 11 bases left between them. The length of the CDR3 is 13 residues. The DNA of the CDR3 is TGTGCCAGCGGGGGCCTCCACACAGATACGCAGTATTTT. Residues: CASGGLHTDTQYF.

The chain employs TRBV7-9 and TRBJ1-3; a weak D match, TRBD1 (5 bases). The CDR3 is made up of 13 amino acids. V was trimmed by 5 bases and J by 2 bases, leaving 7 bases between them. Germline V CDR1 and CDR2: SEHNR, FQNEAQ (reference sequence). DNA of the CDR3: TGTGCCAGCAGCCAGGACACTGGAAACACCATATATTTT. Translating gives CASSQDTGNTIYF.

This clonotype has ten or more counts. The chain carries TRBV4-3 and TRBJ2-7, with D possibly TRBD1 on 5 matching bases. CDR1 is LGHNA, CDR2 YSLEER, per germline. V lost 1 base, J lost 6 bases, and 16 bases lay in between. This CDR3 has 15 amino acids. CDR3 sequence reads: CASSQGAGSGLEQYF. As DNA, the CDR3 is TGCGCCAGCAGCCAAGGGGCAGGGTCCGGCCTCGAGCAGTACTTC.

This chain links TRBV4-2 with TRBJ2-7; D is ambiguous. This CDR3 contains 17 residues. Germline CDR1 and CDR2: LGHNA and YNFKEQ. V lost 0 bases and J 3 bases, leaving 18 bases between the germline ends. CDR3: CASSQDLPGLLFYEQYF. The CDR3 DNA reads as TGTGCCAGCAGCCAAGATCTTCCGGGCCTCTTATTCTACGAGCAGTACTTC.

Ten or more counts support this clonotype. The chain couples TRBV4-3 to TRBJ2-7, with 7 bases aligning to TRBD1. The germline CDR1 and CDR2 sequences are LGHNA and YSLEER. The junction had 3 bases not matched to a gene; V was cut back by 4 bases and J by 3 bases. The CDR3 contains 13 residues. CDR3 nucleotide sequence: TGCGCCAGCAGCCGGACAGGAGTCTACGAGCAGTACTTC. Translation: CASSRTGVYEQYF.

The CDR3 region has the DNA TGTGCCAGCAGTCGAATCCCGGGGGCGCGGAGTGAGCAGTTCTTC. Amino acid sequence: CASSRIPGARSEQFF. The genes are TRBV7-6 and TRBJ2-1, with D perhaps TRBD1 or TRBD2 (6 bases each). This CDR3 spans 15 amino acids. Between the trimmed V and J ends, which lost 6 bases and 9 bases, there was a span of 21 bases. Germline CDR1 reads SGHVS; CDR2 reads FNYEAQ.

The chain uses TRBV27 and TRBJ2-2, with D perhaps matching TRBD2 (6 bases). Looked up from germline, CDR1 is MNHEY and CDR2 is SMNVEV (reference sequence). The CDR3 contains 15 residues. Trimming stripped 3 bases from V and 5 bases from J, with 13 bases between. This CDR3 is CASSFSGGGTGELFF. For the CDR3, the DNA is TGTGCCAGCAGTTTTAGCGGTGGGGGGACCGGGGAGCTGTTTTTT.

In its sample, this clonotype was seen many times. J is TRBJ2-3 and V is TRBV7-9, with D possibly being TRBD1 (5 bases). V gave up 1 base and J gave up 0 bases, with 11 bases separating them. Germline assignment: CDR1 SEHNR and CDR2 FQNEAQ (reference sequence). The CDR3 covers 16 residues. CDR3 sequence: CASSLVPDRSTDTQYF. CDR3 sequence (DNA): TGTGCCAGCAGCTTAGTCCCAGACAGAAGCACAGATACGCAGTATTTT.

V is TRBV24-1 and J is TRBJ2-3, with D possibly called TRBD1 or TRBD2 (5 bases each). Trimming removed 0 bases from V and 2 bases from J, with 8 bases in between. The CDR3 spans 15 residues. Germline lookup yields CDR1 KGHDR and CDR2 SFDVKD. CDR3 sequence: CATSDLPGTTDTQYF. The CDR3 DNA sequence: TGTGCCACCAGTGATTTGCCCGGGACCACAGATACGCAGTATTTT.